A selection of T cell receptor beta chains follows, all from one sample in a study of blood T cell repertoires in COVID-19. Here immunoSEQ multiplex PCR was the method, and the copy in TCRdb shows in-frame clones only, minus some. The data show approximately 150,000 clones, about 88% seen once. Sequenced input: peripheral blood. Every receptor here comes from a woman of 80 years or more with COVID-19, enrolled during active disease. Both conserved end residues are part of each CDR3. Each record gives: clone size, D gene, J gene, V gene, CDR3 protein, CDR3 DNA. A D gene is named only where the DNA matches it firmly. Size tells how often a clone was seen (once, few, many) or the class of an expanded clone, and some rows leave it out.

few,.,TRBJ1-4,TRBV18,CASSPYGSPNEKLFF,TGTGCCAGCTCACCATACGGGAGTCCTAATGAAAAACTGTTTTTT
once,.,TRBJ1-2,TRBV28,CASITGGANYGYTF,TGTGCCAGCATTACGGGAGGGGCTAACTATGGCTACACCTTC
.,TRBD1,TRBJ1-1,TRBV7-6,CASSSLTGTNTEAFF,TGTGCCAGCAGCTCACTGACAGGGACAAACACTGAAGCTTTCTTT
.,.,TRBJ1-5,TRBV2,CASRGGDFNQPQHF,TGTGCCAGCAGGGGCGGGGATTTCAATCAGCCCCAGCATTTT
.,TRBD2,TRBJ2-7,TRBV16,CASSQSGTSGSHYEQYF,TGTGCCAGCAGCCAATCAGGGACTAGCGGGAGCCACTACGAGCAGTACTTC
.,TRBD1,TRBJ2-6,TRBV2,CASSEGQGTNRGANVLTF,TGTGCCAGCAGTGAGGGACAGGGGACCAACCGTGGGGCCAACGTCCTGACTTTC
.,TRBD1,TRBJ1-5,TRBV6-5,CASTRGRNQPQHF,TGTGCCAGCACCAGGGGGCGGAATCAGCCCCAGCATTTT
.,.,TRBJ2-3,TRBV24-1,CATSDLQGHTDTQYF,TGTGCCACCAGTGATTTACAGGGACACACAGATACGCAGTATTTT
.,.,TRBJ2-6,TRBV5-1,CASSSSRAGANVLTF,TGCGCCAGCAGCTCCTCCAGGGCAGGGGCCAACGTCCTGACTTTC
.,TRBD1,TRBJ2-3,TRBV18,CASSPPRVDRGVVGGSTDTQYF,TGTGCCAGCTCACCACCGAGGGTGGACAGGGGAGTTGTCGGAGGGAGCACAGATACGCAGTATTTT
.,.,TRBJ1-1,TRBV6-5,CASRSAGGEATEAFF,TGTGCCAGCAGATCCGCCGGGGGGGAGGCGACTGAAGCTTTCTTT
few,.,TRBJ2-1,TRBV7-2,CASTSQREPRTFF,TGTGCCAGCACCTCACAACGGGAACCCCGGACGTTCTTC
.,TRBD1,TRBJ1-5,TRBV28,CATMQGAQPQHF,TGTGCCACCATGCAGGGGGCTCAGCCCCAGCATTTT
once,.,TRBJ1-2,TRBV4-1,CASSQDTANYGYTF,TGCGCCAGCAGCCAAGATACTGCTAACTATGGCTACACCTTC
few,.,TRBJ2-5,TRBV5-1,CASSRPPSETQYF,TGCGCCAGCAGTCGGCCCCCTAGTGAGACCCAGTACTTC
.,TRBD1,TRBJ1-2,TRBV27,CASMLYGDSSNYGYTF,TGTGCCAGCATGCTTTACGGGGACAGCTCTAACTATGGCTACACCTTC
.,.,TRBJ1-1,TRBV6-6,CASSNEGNTEAFF,TGTGCCAGCAGCAACGAGGGGAACACTGAAGCTTTCTTT
.,.,TRBJ2-1,TRBV5-1,CASSFGQTTHEQFF,TGCGCCAGCAGCTTTGGACAGACAACCCATGAGCAGTTCTTC
.,.,TRBJ2-7,TRBV10-3,CAISDPTAGITSTVEQYF,TGTGCCATCAGTGACCCAACCGCCGGGATCACGTCTACCGTCGAGCAGTACTTC
.,.,TRBJ1-3,TRBV15,CATSRGGRLGENTIYF,TGTGCCACCAGCAGGGGAGGTAGATTGGGGGAAAACACCATATATTTT
.,.,TRBJ1-2,TRBV7-9,CASSYQGGTRGYGYTF,TGTGCCAGCAGCTACCAAGGGGGAACAAGGGGCTATGGCTACACCTTC
.,TRBD1,TRBJ1-1,TRBV10-1,CASSEPQGARDTEAFF,TGCGCCAGCAGTGAACCACAGGGGGCGAGGGACACTGAAGCTTTCTTT
few,.,TRBJ1-2,TRBV7-2,CASSLDGGYYGYTF,TGTGCCAGCAGCTTAGATGGAGGATACTATGGCTACACCTTC
.,TRBD2,TRBJ2-7,TRBV20-1,CSASLLAGGRDEQYF,TGCAGTGCTAGTTTGTTAGCGGGAGGGCGCGACGAGCAGTACTTC
.,TRBD2,TRBJ2-1,TRBV28,CASSLGLANGEQFF,TGTGCCAGCAGTCTTGGACTAGCTAATGGTGAGCAGTTCTTC
.,TRBD1,TRBJ2-1,TRBV2,CASRPGTGTYNEQFF,TGTGCCAGCAGACCCGGGACAGGGACCTACAATGAGCAGTTCTTC
.,.,TRBJ2-2,TRBV25-1,CASSDLTGELFF,TGTGCCAGCAGTGATCTGACCGGGGAGCTGTTTTTT
.,TRBD1,TRBJ2-1,TRBV6-2/TRBV6-3,CASSTHTGGRNEDEQFF,TGTGCCAGCAGTACCCACACAGGGGGTCGAAACGAGGATGAGCAGTTCTTC
.,TRBD2,TRBJ2-1,TRBV10-3,CAISSPRRTSGREWSYNEQFF,TGTGCCATCAGTTCCCCTCGGAGGACTAGCGGGAGGGAATGGTCCTACAATGAGCAGTTCTTC
.,TRBD2,TRBJ2-3,TRBV9,CASSVGAGGRTDTQYF,TGTGCCAGCAGCGTGGGAGCGGGAGGGCGCACAGATACGCAGTATTTT
.,TRBD1,TRBJ1-1,TRBV6-1,CASKMGQMNTEAFF,TGTGCCAGCAAGATGGGACAGATGAACACTGAAGCTTTCTTT
.,TRBD1,TRBJ1-2,TRBV28,CASSGDRDNYGYTF,TGTGCCAGCAGTGGGGACAGGGATAACTATGGCTACACCTTC
.,TRBD1,TRBJ1-5,TRBV13,CASSYNRGQPQHF,TGTGCCAGCAGCTACAACAGGGGTCAGCCCCAGCATTTT
.,TRBD2,TRBJ2-6,TRBV19,CASKGGRAAGANVLTF,TGTGCCAGTAAAGGCGGGAGGGCCGCAGGGGCCAACGTCCTGACTTTC
few,.,TRBJ1-4,TRBV4-3,CASSQDVAGGREKLFF,TGCGCCAGCAGCCAAGATGTTGCGGGGGGCCGGGAAAAACTGTTTTTT
.,.,TRBJ2-1,TRBV4-3,CASSQDSRGYNEQFF,TGCGCCAGCAGCCAAGACAGTAGAGGTTACAATGAGCAGTTCTTC
few,.,TRBJ2-7,TRBV3-1/TRBV3-2,CASSQGREYYEQYF,TGTGCCAGCAGCCAAGGGCGGGAATACTACGAGCAGTACTTC